This TCR beta chain came from a study of technical replicates of blood from a handful of donors. V gave up 5 bases and J gave up 4 bases, with 12 bases separating them. The CDR3 has 14 residues. Per the germline V gene, CDR1 is SGHVS and CDR2 is FNYEAQ. Assay used: immunoSEQ multiplex PCR; TCRdb lists only in-frame clones, some missing. Of tens of thousands of clones in the sample, 90% to 98% are singletons; the top ten hold around 0.2%. This clonotype originated in a human donor in good health. The rearrangement links TRBV7-6 to TRBJ1-3; the D is unclear. Sequenced sample: T cells isolated from PBMCs. CDR3 coding DNA: TGTGCCAGCAGCCCGCTATCCCTGGGAAACACCATATATTTT. It specifies CASSPLSLGNTIYF. Looking up the rest from reference TRBV7-6 and TRBJ1-3 gives the full variable domain: GAGVSQSPRYKVTKRGQDVALRCDPISGHVSLYWYRQALGQGPEFLTYFNYEAQQDKSGLPNDRFSAERPEGSISTLTIQRTEQRDSAMYRCASSPLSLGNTIYFGEGSWLTVV.